The 8 T cell receptor beta chains given below trace back to one sample, sequenced in a study of Ad26.COV2.S vaccination and SARS-CoV-2 variants. The data were produced by immunoSEQ multiplex PCR, yet TCRdb's version contains in-frame clones alone and is incomplete. Found here are 400,000 to 450,000 clones, about nine tenths of them singletons; the top ten hold over 9%. Described treatment: roughly 20 received Ad26.COV2.S at low or high dose, single or two shots; roughly five received placebo; per-sample allocation not given. Collection of the samples took place on day 63 after the first injection of vaccine or placebo. The sample here was peripheral blood, taken in a trial of Ad26.COV2.S vaccine versus placebo. All receptors derive from a person between 18 and 65 years old who received the Ad26.COV2.S COVID-19 vaccine or a placebo.

The rearrangement links TRBV6-5 to TRBJ2-1; the match to TRBD2 covers 10 bases. V gave up 4 bases and J gave up 7 bases; unmatched junction bases: 7. CDR3 size: 15 residues. The germline V gene encodes CDR1 MNHEY and CDR2 SVGAGI. CDR3 sequence (DNA): TGTGCCAGCAGTTCGCGGGGACTAGCGCTGAATGAGCAGTTCTTC. Encoded protein: CASSSRGLALNEQFF.

V is TRBV10-3 and J is TRBJ1-3, with D perhaps matching TRBD1 (5 bases). This CDR3 comprises 15 residues. The ends were cut back, 3 bases at V and 0 bases at J, with 9 bases in the middle. Germline assignment: CDR1 ENHRY and CDR2 SYGVKD. The CDR3 region is CAISDGGNSGNTIYF. The CDR3 coding sequence is TGTGCCATCAGTGATGGGGGGAACTCTGGAAACACCATATATTTT.

The genes are TRBV12-3 or TRBV12-4 and TRBJ1-1; the D gene is possibly TRBD1 (5 bases). The CDR3 spans 13 residues. V lost 6 bases to trimming and J lost 8 bases, with 16 bases between them. The CDR3 nucleotides read TGTGCCAGCAGCCCCCTCAGGGAAGGGGAAGCTTTCTTT. Its translation: CASSPLREGEAFF.

V usage is TRBV7-6 and J usage is TRBJ2-7; 9 nucleotides align to TRBD1. J gave up 2 bases and V 1 base, and 12 bases lay outside the gene matches. Germline CDR1 is SGHVS and CDR2 is FNYEAQ. The CDR3 sequence is 18 residues long. The CDR3 nucleotides read TGTGCCAGCAGCTTAGTACCGGGTGGGGACAGGGCAACCTACGAGCAGTACTTC. Translation: CASSLVPGGDRATYEQYF.

This chain links TRBV2 with TRBJ1-1; D ambiguous. Deletions cut 2 bases from V and 4 bases from J, with 17 bases between. This CDR3 comprises 16 residues. Germline lookup yields CDR1 SNHLY and CDR2 FYNNEI. The CDR3 DNA follows: TGTGCCAGCAGTGAACTGGGGAGAGGGCGCGGCACTGAAGCTTTCTTT. Encoded protein: CASSELGRGRGTEAFF.

V usage is TRBV18 and J usage is TRBJ2-3; TRBD1 matches 8 bases. The CDR3 consists of 16 residues. The germline CDR1 and CDR2 sequences are KGHSH and LQKENI. With 3 bases clipped from V and 4 bases from J, the junction kept 9 bases outside the gene matches. CDR3 nucleotides: TGTGCCAGCTCACCCACAGGGGCAGGGGGCGCAGATACGCAGTATTTT. As protein: CASSPTGAGGADTQYF.

The chain combines TRBV4-2 with TRBJ2-1, with a weak D call TRBD2 (6 bases). There are 14 residues in the CDR3. Germline CDR1 is LGHNA and CDR2 is YNFKEQ. The V and J ends lost 6 bases and 6 bases respectively, with 15 bases between them. Here the CDR3 reads CASREEGNTNEQFF. Here the CDR3 DNA reads TGTGCCAGCAGAGAGGAGGGCAACACCAATGAGCAGTTCTTC.

The rearrangement links TRBV7-9 to TRBJ1-1, with D perhaps TRBD1 (5 bases). Germline V gene lookup returns CDR1 SEHNR and CDR2 FQNEAQ (reference sequence). V was shortened by 1 base and J by 6 bases, with 9 bases between the two germline ends. The CDR3 totals 13 residues. CDR3 amino acids: CASSLDWGPEAFF. The CDR3 nucleotides are TGTGCCAGCAGCTTAGACTGGGGACCTGAAGCTTTCTTT.